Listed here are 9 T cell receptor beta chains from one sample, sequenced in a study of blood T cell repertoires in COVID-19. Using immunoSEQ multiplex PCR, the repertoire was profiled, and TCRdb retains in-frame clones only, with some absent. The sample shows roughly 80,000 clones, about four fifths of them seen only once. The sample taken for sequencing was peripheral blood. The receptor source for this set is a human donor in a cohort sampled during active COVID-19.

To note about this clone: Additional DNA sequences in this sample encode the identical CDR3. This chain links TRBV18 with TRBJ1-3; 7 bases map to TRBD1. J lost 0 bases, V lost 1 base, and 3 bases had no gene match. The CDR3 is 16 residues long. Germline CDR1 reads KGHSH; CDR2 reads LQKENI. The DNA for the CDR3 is TGTGCCAGCTCACCACAGGGGGCGAGCTCTGGAAACACCATATATTTT. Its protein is CASSPQGASSGNTIYF. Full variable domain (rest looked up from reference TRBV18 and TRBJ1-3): NAGVMQNPRHLVRRRGQEARLRCSPMKGHSHVYWYRQLPEEGLKFMVYLQKENIIDESGMPKERFSAEFPKEGPSILRIQQVVRGDSAAYFCASSPQGASSGNTIYFGEGSWLTVV.

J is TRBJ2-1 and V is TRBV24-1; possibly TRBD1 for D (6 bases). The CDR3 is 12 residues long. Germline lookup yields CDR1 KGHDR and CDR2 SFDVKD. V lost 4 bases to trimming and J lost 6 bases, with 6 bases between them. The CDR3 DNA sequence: TGTGCCACCAGTGAGGGGGCCAATGAGCAGTTCTTC. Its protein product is CATSEGANEQFF.

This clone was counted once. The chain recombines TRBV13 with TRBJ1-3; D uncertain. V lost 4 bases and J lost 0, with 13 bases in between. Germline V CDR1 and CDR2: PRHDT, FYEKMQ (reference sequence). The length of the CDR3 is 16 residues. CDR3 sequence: CASSSKRAASGNTIYF. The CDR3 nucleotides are TGTGCCAGCAGCTCAAAGAGGGCAGCCTCTGGAAACACCATATATTTT.

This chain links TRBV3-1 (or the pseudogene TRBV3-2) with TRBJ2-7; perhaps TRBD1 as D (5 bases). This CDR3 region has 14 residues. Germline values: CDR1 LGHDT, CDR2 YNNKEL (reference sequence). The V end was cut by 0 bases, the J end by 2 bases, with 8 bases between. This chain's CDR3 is CASSQEQGTYEQYF. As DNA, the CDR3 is TGTGCCAGCAGCCAAGAGCAGGGTACCTACGAGCAGTACTTC.

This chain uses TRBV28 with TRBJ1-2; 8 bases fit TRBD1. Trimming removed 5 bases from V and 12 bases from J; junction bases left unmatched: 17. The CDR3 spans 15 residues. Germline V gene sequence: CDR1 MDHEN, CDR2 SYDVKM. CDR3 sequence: CASSPVLTGALMDTF. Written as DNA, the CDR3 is TGTGCCAGCAGTCCGGTTTTGACAGGGGCCCTAATGGACACCTTC.

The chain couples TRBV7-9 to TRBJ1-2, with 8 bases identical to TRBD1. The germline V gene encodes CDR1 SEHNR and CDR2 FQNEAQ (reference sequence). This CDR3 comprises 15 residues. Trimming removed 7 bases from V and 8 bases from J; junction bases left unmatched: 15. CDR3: CASTTGRQGRGGYTF. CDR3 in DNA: TGTGCCAGCACAACCGGGAGACAGGGGCGAGGAGGCTACACCTTC.

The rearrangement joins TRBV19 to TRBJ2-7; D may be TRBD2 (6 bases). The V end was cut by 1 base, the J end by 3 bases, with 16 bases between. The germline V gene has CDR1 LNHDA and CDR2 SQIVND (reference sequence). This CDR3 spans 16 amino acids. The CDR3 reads CASSIAFRTGLYEQYF. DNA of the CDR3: TGTGCCAGTAGTATAGCATTTAGGACGGGACTCTACGAGCAGTACTTC.

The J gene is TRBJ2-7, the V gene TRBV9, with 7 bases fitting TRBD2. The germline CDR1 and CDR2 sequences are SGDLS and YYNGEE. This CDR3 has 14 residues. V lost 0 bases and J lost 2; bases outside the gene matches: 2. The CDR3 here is CASSVGTRAYEQYF. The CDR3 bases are TGTGCCAGCAGCGTAGGGACTAGAGCCTACGAGCAGTACTTC.

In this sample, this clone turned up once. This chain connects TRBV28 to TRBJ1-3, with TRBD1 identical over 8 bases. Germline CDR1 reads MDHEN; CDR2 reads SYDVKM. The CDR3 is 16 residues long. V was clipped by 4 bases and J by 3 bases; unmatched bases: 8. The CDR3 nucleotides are TGTGCCAGCAGTTCCCCGTTCAGGGGGCTTGGAAACACCATATATTTT. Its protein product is CASSSPFRGLGNTIYF. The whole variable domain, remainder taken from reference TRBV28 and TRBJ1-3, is DVKVTQSSRYLVKRTGEKVFLECVQDMDHENMFWYRQDPGLGLRLIYFSYDVKMKEKGDIPEGYSVSREKKERFSLILESASTNQTSMYLCASSSPFRGLGNTIYFGEGSWLTVV.